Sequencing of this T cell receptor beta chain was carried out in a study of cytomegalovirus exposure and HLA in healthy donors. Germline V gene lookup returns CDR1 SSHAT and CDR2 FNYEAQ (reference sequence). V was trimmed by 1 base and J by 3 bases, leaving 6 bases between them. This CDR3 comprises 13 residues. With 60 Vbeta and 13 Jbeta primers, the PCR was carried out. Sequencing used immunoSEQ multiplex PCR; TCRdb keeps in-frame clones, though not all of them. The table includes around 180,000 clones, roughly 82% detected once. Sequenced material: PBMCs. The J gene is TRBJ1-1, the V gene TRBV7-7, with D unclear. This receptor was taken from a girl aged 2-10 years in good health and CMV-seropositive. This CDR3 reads CASSLDRDTEAFF. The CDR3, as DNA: TGTGCCAGCAGCTTAGATCGGGACACTGAAGCTTTCTTT.